Sequencing of this T cell receptor (beta chain) was carried out in a study of beta chain features in type 1 diabetes. Expressed TCRB transcripts were sequenced because the isolated RNA had all been reverse transcribed beforehand. Clones were read by immunoSEQ multiplex PCR, and TCRdb kept only the in-frame ones, dropping some. The sample has a few hundred thousand clones; approximately 16% are singletons. Regarding the study as a whole: Whether HLA type affects TCRB rearrangement stayed undetermined in the present work. A moderate, significant TCRB CDR3 shortening appeared in type 1 diabetes across four CD4+ subsets. Amplification by PCR could prefer shorter templates, with the same effect in patients and controls.

This clone was seen more than once but under ten times. Its cognate antigen is unknown. The receptor's source is a man aged 25 to 40 with type 1 diabetes. The sequencing input was naive CD4+ T cells from blood.

CDR3 coding DNA: TGTGCCAGCAGCGTAGTGGCGAACACTGAAGCTTTCTTT. Translated: CASSVVANTEAFF. This chain joins TRBV9 and TRBJ1-1; D unclear. CDR3 length: 13 residues. Trimming stripped 0 bases from V and 1 base from J, with 4 bases between. Germline CDR1 and CDR2: SGDLS and YYNGEE.